This TCR beta chain was profiled in a study of blood T cell repertoires in COVID-19. Many counts were recorded for this clone. Only in-frame clones appear in the TCRdb table, and some are missing; sequencing was by immunoSEQ multiplex PCR. The sample lists around 320,000 clones, 87% occurring once. This CDR3 contains 16 residues. With V trimmed by 1 base and J by 4 bases, 7 bases remained unmatched. CDR1 is SGHRS, CDR2 YFSETQ, per germline. The TCR originated in a man younger than 30 with active or convalescent COVID-19. The chain employs TRBV5-1 and TRBJ2-1, with 8 positions matching TRBD1. Specimen: peripheral blood. In DNA form, the CDR3 reads TGCGCCAGCAGCTTGACAGGGACAGGAGCTTACAATGAGCAGTTCTTC. It encodes CASSLTGTGAYNEQFF.